This T cell receptor (beta chain) was found in a study of cytomegalovirus exposure and HLA in healthy donors. Study observations and caveats: Reports described diagnosis of cytomegalovirus status by the classifier as highly specific and sensitive. Per a later analysis, 18,000 or so TCR beta sequences showed association with HLA alleles at 0.05 false discovery rate.

CDR1 is LGHNA, CDR2 YSLEER, per germline. This CDR3 is 13 amino acids long. Trimming removed 0 bases from V and 7 bases from J, with 10 bases in between. About this clone itself: Its cognate antigen is unknown.

Primers: 60 Vbeta forward and 13 Jbeta reverse. Produced via immunoSEQ multiplex PCR; TCRdb's table is partial and in-frame only. The repertoire consists of 150,000 to 200,000 clones, with 79% occurring once and the leading ten covering about 2.3%. The TCR was taken from a woman between 50 and 59 years old in good health and CMV-seronegative. This chain joins TRBV4-3 and TRBJ2-7; D ambiguous. The source material was PBMCs. CDR3 amino acids: CASSQDLGREQYF. In nucleotides, the CDR3 is TGCGCCAGCAGCCAAGATCTGGGCCGGGAGCAGTACTTC.